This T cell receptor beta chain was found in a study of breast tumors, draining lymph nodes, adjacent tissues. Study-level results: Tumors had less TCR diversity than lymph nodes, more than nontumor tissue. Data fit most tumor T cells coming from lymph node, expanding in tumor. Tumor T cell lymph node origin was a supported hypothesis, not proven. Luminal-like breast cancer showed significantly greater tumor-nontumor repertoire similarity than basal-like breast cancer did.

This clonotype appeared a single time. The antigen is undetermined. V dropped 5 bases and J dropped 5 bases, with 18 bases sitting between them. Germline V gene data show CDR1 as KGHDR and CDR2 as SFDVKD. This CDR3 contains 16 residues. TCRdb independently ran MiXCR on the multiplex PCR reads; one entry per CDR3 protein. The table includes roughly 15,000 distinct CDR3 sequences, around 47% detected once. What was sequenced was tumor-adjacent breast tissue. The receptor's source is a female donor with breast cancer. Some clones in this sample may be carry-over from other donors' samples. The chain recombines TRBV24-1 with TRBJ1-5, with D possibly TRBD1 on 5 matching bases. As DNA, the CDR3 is TGTGCCACCAGTGGGGGAGGGACCCCGGGGGATCAGCCCCAGCATTTT. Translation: CATSGGGTPGDQPQHF.